This TCR beta chain was recorded in a study of cytomegalovirus exposure and HLA in healthy donors. J gave up 4 bases and V 3 bases, and 5 bases lay outside the gene matches. CDR1 and CDR2 from the germline V gene are MNHNS and SASEGT. The CDR3 loop spans 16 amino acids. Study-wide results and limits: Productive rates of about 87% or about 30% were seen for most TCR beta V segments in an earlier analysis.

Healthy bone marrow donors supplied every sample. As concerns this clone: Antigen specificity is unknown.

Use of 60 Vbeta and 13 Jbeta primers characterized the PCR. Profiling relied on immunoSEQ multiplex PCR, and the TCRdb table lists in-frame clones only, not all of them. The sample holds under 150,000 clones, over 65% seen once. The sequencing input was PBMCs. The gene calls are TRBV6-1 and TRBJ1-5; 11 bases are a match to TRBD1. The receptor's source is a man in his forties or fifties in good health and CMV-seronegative. As DNA, the CDR3 is TGTGCCAGCAGTGATCCCGGGACAGGGGGTAATCAGCCCCAGCATTTT. It yields the protein CASSDPGTGGNQPQHF.